The clone carrying this TCR beta chain was detected a few times. TCRdb fed the 5' RACE reads into MiXCR, producing one record per CDR3 protein. This sample has more than 50,000 distinct CDR3 sequences, with around 5.6% found just once. CDR1 SGDLS and CDR2 YYNGEE come from the germline V gene. V dropped 0 bases and J dropped 2 bases, with 15 bases sitting between them. The CDR3 is made up of 16 amino acids. This specimen belongs to a study of early T cells in non-severe SARS-CoV-2 infection. The specimen sequenced was whole blood. This TCR derives from an adult who was a healthcare worker with PCR-confirmed SARS-CoV-2 infection or an uninfected control (not recorded which). The chain combines TRBV9 with TRBJ2-7; possibly TRBD2 for D (7 bases). CDR3 in amino acids: CASSVGAGGGPYEQYF. DNA for the CDR3: TGTGCCAGCAGCGTAGGAGCGGGCGGGGGCCCCTACGAGCAGTACTTC. Full variable domain (outside the CDR3, taken from reference TRBV9 and TRBJ2-7): DSGVTQTPKHLITATGQRVTLRCSPRSGDLSVYWYQQSLDQGLQFLIQYYNGEERAKGNILERFSAQQFPDLHSELNLSSLELGDSALYFCASSVGAGGGPYEQYFGPGTRLTVT.